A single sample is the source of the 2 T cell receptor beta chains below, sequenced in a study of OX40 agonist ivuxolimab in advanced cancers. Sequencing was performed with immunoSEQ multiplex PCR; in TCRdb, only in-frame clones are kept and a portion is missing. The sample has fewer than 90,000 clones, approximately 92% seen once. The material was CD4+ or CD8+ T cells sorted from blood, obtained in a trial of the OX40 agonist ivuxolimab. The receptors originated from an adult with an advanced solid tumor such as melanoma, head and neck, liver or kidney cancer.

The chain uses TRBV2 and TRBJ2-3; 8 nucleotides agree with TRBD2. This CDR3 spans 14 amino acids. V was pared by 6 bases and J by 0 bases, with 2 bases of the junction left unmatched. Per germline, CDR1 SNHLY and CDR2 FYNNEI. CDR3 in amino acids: CASSRGGSTDTQYF. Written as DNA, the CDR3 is TGTGCCAGCAGCCGGGGGGGAAGCACAGATACGCAGTATTTT.

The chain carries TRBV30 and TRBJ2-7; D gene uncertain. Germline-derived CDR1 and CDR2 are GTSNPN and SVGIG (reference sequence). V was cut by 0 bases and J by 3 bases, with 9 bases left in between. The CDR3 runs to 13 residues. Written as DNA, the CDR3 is TGTGCCTGGAGTGTACGGGCGCTCTACGAGCAGTACTTC. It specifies CAWSVRALYEQYF.